The 15 T cell receptor beta chains below were found in one sample sequenced in a study of PD-1 blockade in classical Hodgkin lymphoma (dated by TCRdb to about 2020). Library generation was performed with the immunoSEQ multiplex PCR assay. TCRdb took this table from immuneACCESS and kept in-frame rearrangements with V and J called. Such tables lack part of the clones; where checked against another copy, unresolved V genes explain under half of the gap, and the rest is unexplained. Within this sample are nearly 25,000 clones, with about three quarters of them counted one time only. Approximately 8% of the sample goes to the ten largest clones. The label giving this sample's time point can be read as: cycle 2 day 1 (C2D1) of nivolumab. All trial patients had relapsed after autologous stem cell transplantation, with cohorts A, B and C differing in prior brentuximab vedotin exposure. Specimen: peripheral blood mononuclear cells (PBMCs), collected before the second cycle of nivolumab. The origin of the receptors is a human donor with classical Hodgkin lymphoma.

The V gene is TRBV7-8, the J gene TRBJ2-7, with D perhaps matching TRBD1 or TRBD2 (5 bases each). Per germline, CDR1 SGHVS and CDR2 FQNEAQ. V was cut by 5 bases and J by 6 bases, with 17 bases left in between. The CDR3 is 14 residues long. DNA for the CDR3: TGTGCCAGCAGCCGTCGGGACGCCTCTTCCGAGCAGTACTTC. Encoded protein: CASSRRDASSEQYF.

The V call is TRBV5-6, the J call TRBJ1-4; possibly TRBD1 for D (6 bases). Germline CDR1 and CDR2: SGHDT and YYEEEE. V was trimmed by 3 bases and J by 4 bases, leaving 13 bases between them. This CDR3 is 15 amino acids long. The CDR3 DNA reads as TGTGCCAGCAGCTCCAGAAGGGGGGATAATGAAAAACTGTTTTTT. Its translation is CASSSRRGDNEKLFF. The full variable domain, rest sourced from reference TRBV5-6 and TRBJ1-4, is DAGVTQSPTHLIKTRGQQVTLRCSPKSGHDTVSWYQQALGQGPQFIFQYYEEEERQRGNFPDRFSGHQFPNYSSELNVNALLLGDSALYLCASSSRRGDNEKLFFGSGTQLSVL.

This clone was counted only a few times. This rearrangement joins TRBV18 to TRBJ1-1, with a possible D match to TRBD1 (6 bases). Germline CDR1 KGHSH, CDR2 LQKENI. With 1 base removed from V and 0 bases from J, the gap between germline ends came to 18 bases. The CDR3 has 18 amino acids. The CDR3 sequence is CASSPRRAGANMNTEAFF. In DNA form, the CDR3 reads TGTGCCAGCTCACCACGTCGGGCGGGGGCAAACATGAACACTGAAGCTTTCTTT.

The J gene is TRBJ2-3, the V gene TRBV5-6; D tentatively fits TRBD1 or TRBD2 (5 bases each). The germline V and J ends were trimmed by 3 bases and 0 bases, with 11 bases remaining between them. This CDR3 region has 15 residues. Germline assignment: CDR1 SGHDT and CDR2 YYEEEE. The CDR3 DNA reads TGTGCCAGCAGCTACACCCGGGACAGCACAGATACGCAGTATTTT. It is translated as CASSYTRDSTDTQYF.

The chain combines TRBV18 with TRBJ2-4; a weak D match, TRBD1 (6 bases). The ends were cut back, 2 bases at V and 7 bases at J, with 9 bases in the middle. The CDR3 loop spans 13 amino acids. Germline V gives CDR1 KGHSH, CDR2 LQKENI. CDR3 loop: CASSPIQGNIQYF. The DNA for the CDR3 is TGTGCCAGCTCACCAATTCAGGGGAACATTCAGTACTTC.

The CDR3 spells CASSPLAGAYEQYF. DNA for the CDR3: TGTGCCAGCTCACCGCTAGCGGGAGCCTACGAGCAGTACTTC. The chain has TRBV18 and TRBJ2-7; TRBD2 matches at 10 bases. Germline V gives CDR1 KGHSH, CDR2 LQKENI. The ends lost 3 bases at V and 2 bases at J; junction bases unmatched: 1. This CDR3 has 14 amino acids.

The gene calls are TRBV28 and TRBJ1-2; weak D call: TRBD1 (5 bases). This CDR3 is 14 amino acids long. In germline, CDR1 is MDHEN, CDR2 SYDVKM. Between the trimmed V and J ends, which lost 7 bases and 4 bases, there was a span of 16 bases. The CDR3 DNA reads as TGTGCCAGCATCCACAACCAGGGCTCCTATGGCTACACCTTC. Translated, it gives CASIHNQGSYGYTF.

J is TRBJ1-5 and V is TRBV6-1; possible D gene TRBD1, 5 bases. Germline assignment: CDR1 MNHNS and CDR2 SASEGT. V shed 1 base and J shed 3 bases, with 16 bases lying between them. This CDR3 has 17 amino acids. The CDR3 region has the DNA TGTGCCAGCAGTGAAGTATTAGGCGCAGGGACCAATCAGCCCCAGCATTTT. It encodes CASSEVLGAGTNQPQHF.

This rearrangement joins TRBV28 to TRBJ1-1; D is unclear. Per the germline V gene, CDR1 is MDHEN and CDR2 is SYDVKM. This CDR3 contains 12 residues. Trimming pared 8 bases from V and 4 bases from J, leaving 11 bases between. The CDR3 sequence is CASWFPGTEAFF. DNA of the CDR3: TGTGCCAGCTGGTTCCCGGGCACTGAAGCTTTCTTT.

The chain has TRBV27 and TRBJ2-5; D gene uncertain. The closer fit of TRBJ2-7 to the DNA end suggests the J call may be wrong. There are 13 residues in the CDR3. CDR1 is MNHEY and CDR2 is SMNVEV in the germline V gene (reference sequence). The CDR3 nucleotides are TGTGCCAGCAGTTTAGTCGTCGGCTACGAGCAGTACTTC. Its protein product is CASSLVVGYEQYF.

The chain employs TRBV7-2 and TRBJ2-3, with D perhaps TRBD2 (6 bases). V was cut by 5 bases and J by 4 bases, with 10 bases left in between. The germline CDR1 and CDR2 sequences are SGHTA and FQGNSA. This CDR3 is built from 13 residues. CDR3 sequence: CASSLASADTQYF. Here the CDR3 DNA reads TGTGCCAGCAGCCTTGCTAGCGCAGATACGCAGTATTTT.

This chain joins TRBV9 and TRBJ1-5; D possibly corresponds to TRBD1 (5 bases). Per germline, CDR1 SGDLS and CDR2 YYNGEE. The V and J ends lost 3 bases and 2 bases respectively, with 21 bases between them. The CDR3 covers 18 residues. CDR3 in DNA: TGTGCCAGCAGCGCCGGGACTCACGATTCATGGGGCAATCAGCCCCAGCATTTT. Its translation: CASSAGTHDSWGNQPQHF.

CDR3 DNA: TGTGCCAGCAGTTACGCTGGAGGTTACTATGGCTACACCTTC. Its translation: CASSYAGGYYGYTF. The rearrangement links TRBV7-9 to TRBJ1-2, with D uncertain. Germline V gene sequence: CDR1 SEHNR, CDR2 FQNEAQ (reference sequence). CDR3 length: 14 residues. V gave up 6 bases and J gave up 3 bases, with 14 bases separating them.

The rearrangement uses TRBV7-6 and TRBJ2-7, with 8 nucleotides matching TRBD2. CDR1 is SGHVS, CDR2 FNYEAQ, per germline. The CDR3 length is 15 residues. V trimming: 5 bases; J trimming: 2 bases; junction bases outside the gene matches: 8. The CDR3 reads CASSQAGESAYEQYF. The CDR3 DNA sequence: TGTGCCAGCAGCCAAGCGGGAGAGTCAGCCTACGAGCAGTACTTC.

The V and J genes are TRBV6-1 and TRBJ1-1; TRBD1 matches at 8 bases. V lost 3 bases, J lost 5 bases, and 11 bases stayed unmatched. CDR1 and CDR2 from the germline V gene are MNHNS and SASEGT. CDR3 size: 16 residues. CDR3 nucleotides: TGTGCCAGCAGTGAGAAAACACCCCAGGGGGCGACTGAAGCTTTCTTT. It encodes CASSEKTPQGATEAFF.